A single sample is the source of the 17 T cell receptor beta chains below, sequenced in a study of CD8+CD57+ T cells in acquired aplastic anemia. The study profiled TCR beta VDJ and CDR3 using genomic DNA as template. One entry per CDR3 protein results from TCRdb running MiXCR on the reads. The sample yields 200,000 to 250,000 distinct CDR3 sequences, about 37% seen once. The sequencing sample was made of sorted CD4+, CD8+, or CD8+CD57+ T cells (not recorded which) from PBMCs. These receptors originate from a human donor in good health, serving as a control.

This clonotype was recorded many times. This chain links TRBV20-1 with TRBJ2-4, with D perhaps TRBD2 (5 bases). V was pared by 0 bases and J by 3 bases, with 12 bases between. The V gene's germline CDR1 is DFQATT and CDR2 SNEGSKA (reference sequence). The CDR3 has 15 amino acids. The CDR3 sequence: CSARDRTADKNIQYF. The CDR3 DNA is TGCAGTGCTAGAGATCGCACAGCGGACAAAAACATTCAGTACTTC.

This clonotype came up many times. The chain carries TRBV7-2 and TRBJ1-2; 8 bases agree with TRBD1. The CDR3 runs to 15 residues. Germline V gene data show CDR1 as SGHTA and CDR2 as FQGNSA. Unmatched junction bases numbered 13, after V lost 6 bases and J lost 7 bases. The CDR3 DNA follows: TGTGCCAGCAGTTACGACAGGGGCAGAGGCTCTGGCTACACCTTC. Amino acids: CASSYDRGRGSGYTF.

This clonotype was observed a handful of times. This may come from a read error, since a much larger clone is one base off. The chain recombines TRBV7-3 with TRBJ2-3; 8 bases agree with TRBD2. V dropped 2 bases and J dropped 4; count of bases not matched to a gene: 8. Germline CDR1 SGHTA, CDR2 FQGTGA. This CDR3 comprises 16 residues. CDR3 sequence reads: CASSLPGLGAPDTQYF. The CDR3 DNA reads TGTGCCAGCAGCTTACCGGGACTAGGGGCACCAGATACGCAGTATTTT.

This rearrangement joins TRBV29-1 to TRBJ2-1; D is unresolved. The J call may be incorrect, as the DNA end agrees better with TRBJ2-7. The CDR3 spans 16 residues. The germline V gene encodes CDR1 SQVTM and CDR2 ANQGSEA. The DNA of the CDR3 is TGCAGCGTTGAAGGGCCACGATTTCTTCAGTACAATGAGCAGTACTTC. Translation: CSVEGPRFLQYNEQYF.

The sample holds many counts of this clonotype. The chain couples TRBV12-3 or TRBV12-4 to TRBJ1-2; 7 bases are a match to TRBD1. The CDR3 runs 13 residues. The trim removed 5 bases at V and 13 bases at J, leaving 13 bases unmatched. The CDR3 DNA follows: TGTGCCAGCAGTCCAGACAGGGCCCCCGATCTCACCTTC. Its translation is CASSPDRAPDLTF.

The table lists this clonotype with a few counts. The V call is TRBV5-4, the J call TRBJ2-3; perhaps TRBD1 as D (6 bases). The V and J ends lost 3 bases and 2 bases respectively, with 13 bases between them. Looked up from germline, CDR1 is SGHNT and CDR2 is YYREEE (reference sequence). The CDR3 sequence is 15 residues long. The CDR3 DNA is TGTGCCAGCAGCTATCCGACAGGAGACACAGATACGCAGTATTTT. Its translation: CASSYPTGDTDTQYF.

This clonotype was picked up one time. The J gene is TRBJ1-2, the V gene TRBV11-2; D might be TRBD1 (6 bases). V was clipped by 2 bases and J by 1 base, with 14 bases between them. This CDR3 is built from 16 residues. Germline CDR1 reads SGHAT; CDR2 reads FQNNGV. CDR3 bases: TGTGCCAGCAGCTTAAGAACCAGGGGCGATAACTATGGCTACACCTTC. It specifies CASSLRTRGDNYGYTF.

About this clonotype: One base away lies a much larger clone, so this may be a sequencing read error. CDR3 amino acids: CAGRTGRANYGYTF. The CDR3 DNA is TGTGCCGGTAGGACAGGGCGAGCTAACTATGGCTACACCTTC. The chain employs TRBV19 and TRBJ1-2; 8 positions agree with TRBD1. CDR1 is LNHDA, CDR2 SQIVND, per germline (reference sequence). CDR3 length equals 14 residues.

This clonotype came up a few times. The rearrangement joins TRBV2 to TRBJ2-1; the match to TRBD1 covers 8 bases. This CDR3 spans 14 amino acids. Germline V gene sequence: CDR1 SNHLY, CDR2 FYNNEI. The J segment lost 7 bases and the V segment lost 6 bases, leaving 8 bases of the junction unmatched. CDR3 bases: TGTGCCAGCAGCTTAACAGGGGGGATGAATGAGCAGTTCTTC. Amino acids: CASSLTGGMNEQFF.

This clonotype came up many times. The gene calls are TRBV5-5 and TRBJ1-2, with TRBD1 identical over 7 bases. This CDR3 has 15 amino acids. CDR1 and CDR2 from the germline V gene are SGHKS and YYEKEE (reference sequence). Germline trimming cut 3 bases from V and 1 base from J; bases unmatched to any gene: 6. CDR3 residues: CASSSVGTVNYGYTF. CDR3 coding DNA: TGTGCCAGCAGCTCAGTGGGGACAGTTAACTATGGCTACACCTTC.

The genes are TRBV19 and TRBJ2-1; D is uncertain. Germline CDR1 reads LNHDA; CDR2 reads SQIVND (reference sequence). The CDR3 is made up of 15 amino acids. The germline V and J ends were trimmed by 3 bases and 0 bases, with 9 bases remaining between them. The CDR3 loop reads CASSIDGASYNEQFF. DNA for the CDR3: TGTGCCAGTAGTATTGACGGCGCCTCCTACAATGAGCAGTTCTTC.

This clonotype occurred many times. The chain has TRBV7-6 and TRBJ1-3; unclear D gene. Germline lookup yields CDR1 SGHVS and CDR2 FNYEAQ. The V gene lost 3 bases and the J gene lost 0 bases, with 9 bases spanning the gap. This CDR3 has 15 residues. The CDR3 reads CASSLRENSGNTIYF. The CDR3 coding sequence is TGTGCCAGCAGCTTGAGGGAAAACTCTGGAAACACCATATATTTT.

The gene calls are TRBV19 and TRBJ2-2, with 9 bases matching TRBD2. V dropped 5 bases and J dropped 2; count of bases not matched to a gene: 6. Germline CDR1 reads LNHDA; CDR2 reads SQIVND (reference sequence). The CDR3 extends over 16 amino acids. In nucleotides, the CDR3 is TGTGCCAGTAGTTTAGGGACTAGCCCCAACACCGGGGAGCTGTTTTTT. Protein sequence: CASSLGTSPNTGELFF.

This clonotype turned up a few times. V usage is TRBV5-1 and J usage is TRBJ2-3; D is undetermined. V was pared by 7 bases and J by 2 bases, with 14 bases between. The CDR3 extends over 14 amino acids. In germline, CDR1 is SGHRS, CDR2 YFSETQ. The CDR3 protein is CASGLATYTDTQYF. The CDR3, as DNA: TGCGCCAGCGGTTTGGCCACCTACACAGATACGCAGTATTTT.

The table lists this clonotype with many counts. The chain joins TRBV5-1 to TRBJ1-6; a weak D match, TRBD1 (5 bases). V gave up 4 bases and J gave up 7 bases, with 9 bases separating them. This CDR3 is 13 amino acids long. CDR1 SGHRS and CDR2 YFSETQ come from the germline V gene. CDR3 DNA sequence: TGCGCCAGCAGCCAGGGTTACAATTCACCCCTCCACTTT. It translates to CASSQGYNSPLHF.

This clonotype was counted between two and nine times. The genes are TRBV29-1 and TRBJ2-1; 7 positions match TRBD1. Trimming removed 3 bases from V and 1 base from J; junction bases left unmatched: 6. Per the germline V gene, CDR1 is SQVTM and CDR2 is ANQGSEA. The CDR3 is 15 amino acids. The CDR3 loop reads CSVEPTGWSYNEQFF. The CDR3 nucleotides are TGCAGCGTTGAGCCGACAGGGTGGTCCTACAATGAGCAGTTCTTC.

The chain uses TRBV10-3 and TRBJ2-5; perhaps TRBD1 as D (6 bases). V gave up 8 bases and J gave up 7 bases, with 20 bases separating them. Per germline, CDR1 ENHRY and CDR2 SYGVKD. The CDR3 spans 14 residues. The CDR3 sequence: CAIGEQGGRGTQYF. CDR3 bases: TGTGCCATCGGGGAACAGGGCGGGCGAGGGACCCAGTACTTC.